Sequencing of this TCR beta chain was carried out in a study of cytomegalovirus exposure and HLA in healthy donors. 13 Jbeta primers and 60 Vbeta primers were used for the PCR. Repertoires were generated with immunoSEQ multiplex PCR, while TCRdb's copy carries only in-frame clones and drops some. This sample's clone table lists 150,000 to 200,000 clones. Donors in the study were healthy people who gave bone marrow. Comments on this clone: What it binds is unknown.

Regarding the study as a whole: Clonal expansion was found to be greater in HLA-associated TCR beta chains than in equally common others in a later analysis.

This CDR3 comprises 15 residues. V shed 4 bases and J 2 bases; nucleotides not matched to a gene: 8. Germline lookup yields CDR1 SGHRS and CDR2 YFSETQ. Source material: PBMCs. The chain combines TRBV5-1 with TRBJ2-7, with TRBD1 matching over 8 bases. The sequence was collected from a man aged 25-40 years in good health and CMV-seronegative. CDR3 nucleotide sequence: TGCGCCAGCAGCGATCTCAGGACAGGGACCTACGAGCAGTACTTC. This encodes CASSDLRTGTYEQYF.